A single sample gave rise to the 25 T cell receptor beta chains below, sequenced in a study of Ad26.COV2.S vaccination and SARS-CoV-2 variants. Only in-frame clones appear in the TCRdb table, and some are missing; sequencing was by immunoSEQ multiplex PCR. The table shows about 350,000 clones, with about 88% occurring only once. The treatment here: about 20 received Ad26.COV2.S at low or high dose, single or two shots; about five received placebo; per-sample allocation not given. The study sampled participants on day 63 after the first vaccine or placebo injection. The starting material was peripheral blood, obtained in a trial of Ad26.COV2.S vaccine versus placebo. These receptor sequences come from a person between 18 and 65 years old who received the Ad26.COV2.S COVID-19 vaccine or a placebo.

J is TRBJ1-4 and V is TRBV7-6; D is ambiguous. This CDR3 contains 15 residues. Trimming took off 1 base at V and 3 bases at J, with 9 bases between the two ends. The germline V gene encodes CDR1 SGHVS and CDR2 FNYEAQ. The CDR3 DNA reads as TGTGCCAGCAGCTTAGTTGGAGTCCCTAATGAAAAACTGTTTTTT. Its translation is CASSLVGVPNEKLFF.

The CDR3, as DNA: TGTGCCAGCAGCCAAGATTTGGGAGCTGGGGCCAACGTCCTGACTTTC. Amino acids: CASSQDLGAGANVLTF. The chain couples TRBV4-2 to TRBJ2-6; D is possibly TRBD2 (5 bases). The CDR3 extends over 16 amino acids. Germline V lookup: CDR1 LGHNA, CDR2 YNFKEQ. Deletions cut 0 bases from V and 2 bases from J, with 8 bases between.

This rearrangement joins TRBV28 to TRBJ1-1, with 8 nucleotides matching TRBD1. The CDR3 length is 15 residues. CDR1 and CDR2 (germline): MDHEN, SYDVKM. The V gene end was trimmed by 4 bases and the J gene end by 6 bases; junction bases not matched to a gene: 10. CDR3 loop: CASSSPGGVPPEAFF. In nucleotides, the CDR3 is TGTGCCAGCAGTTCCCCAGGGGGCGTACCTCCTGAAGCTTTCTTT.

This clone was detected only a few times. The chain carries TRBV14 and TRBJ1-2; a possible D gene is TRBD1 (5 bases). CDR1 SGHDN and CDR2 FVKESK come from the germline V gene. V was clipped by 4 bases and J by 2 bases, with 8 bases between them. This CDR3 has 13 residues. CDR3 in amino acids: CASSPRQNYGYTF. CDR3 coding DNA: TGTGCCAGCAGCCCGAGACAGAACTATGGCTACACCTTC.

The rearrangement uses TRBV9 and TRBJ1-5; D remains ambiguous. CDR3 length: 14 residues. Germline loops: CDR1 SGDLS, CDR2 YYNGEE. The germline V and J ends were trimmed by 5 bases and 3 bases, with 12 bases remaining between them. This CDR3 reads CASSAAGDNQPQHF. CDR3 DNA: TGTGCCAGCAGTGCAGCCGGGGACAATCAGCCCCAGCATTTT.

The chain joins TRBV28 to TRBJ2-5; TRBD1 might be the D (6 bases). This CDR3 is built from 13 residues. The ends were cut back, 4 bases at V and 5 bases at J, with 11 bases in the middle. Germline loops: CDR1 MDHEN, CDR2 SYDVKM. The CDR3 sequence is CASSSGHRETQYF. CDR3 DNA sequence: TGTGCCAGCAGTTCGGGACATCGGGAGACCCAGTACTTC. The variable domain in full, completed from reference TRBV28 and TRBJ2-5, reads DVKVTQSSRYLVKRTGEKVFLECVQDMDHENMFWYRQDPGLGLRLIYFSYDVKMKEKGDIPEGYSVSREKKERFSLILESASTNQTSMYLCASSSGHRETQYFGPGTRLLVL.

The rearrangement links TRBV3-1 (or the pseudogene TRBV3-2) to TRBJ2-7, with D uncertain. In germline, CDR1 is LGHDT, CDR2 YNNKEL (reference sequence). The CDR3 has 14 amino acids. V lost 5 bases and J lost 9, with 20 bases in between. This CDR3 reads CASSERRPLRGQYF. The CDR3 DNA reads TGTGCCAGCAGCGAGCGAAGGCCTCTTCGCGGGCAGTACTTC.

The rearrangement uses TRBV19 and TRBJ1-5, with D uncertain. This CDR3 region has 15 residues. Germline V lookup: CDR1 LNHDA, CDR2 SQIVND (reference sequence). Trimming removed 4 bases from V and 0 bases from J, with 10 bases in between. CDR3 region: CASSNGVNSNQPQHF. As DNA, the CDR3 is TGTGCCAGTAGTAACGGGGTCAATAGCAATCAGCCCCAGCATTTT.

The CDR3, as DNA: TGTGCCAGTAGGCTGCAGGCTTATAGCAATCAGCCCCAGCATTTT. Its translation is CASRLQAYSNQPQHF. The chain is built from TRBV19 and TRBJ1-5, with no clear D. V lost 6 bases and J lost 0, with 12 bases in between. This CDR3 has 15 residues. Germline V gives CDR1 LNHDA, CDR2 SQIVND (reference sequence).

This chain connects TRBV19 to TRBJ2-7, with 10 bases lining up with TRBD1. The V and J ends lost 3 bases and 4 bases, in that order; junction bases with no gene match: 15. The CDR3 runs to 18 residues. Per germline, CDR1 LNHDA and CDR2 SQIVND (reference sequence). The CDR3 nucleotides read TGTGCCAGTAGTATTATAGCCCCGGACAGGGGGAGCGGGTACGAGCAGTACTTC. Translating gives CASSIIAPDRGSGYEQYF.

This clone occurred a few times. The rearrangement joins TRBV30 to TRBJ2-5, with TRBD1 as a possible D gene (7 bases). Germline V gives CDR1 GTSNPN, CDR2 SVGIG (reference sequence). The CDR3 spans 17 residues. Trimming took off 3 bases at V and 5 bases at J, with 25 bases between the two ends. The CDR3 region has the DNA TGTGCCTGGAGAGCAAAAGGGGGCGGGGTGAAGAGGGAGACCCAGTACTTC. It translates to CAWRAKGGGVKRETQYF. Looking up the rest from reference TRBV30 and TRBJ2-5 gives the full variable domain: SQTIHQWPATLVQPVGSPLSLECTVEGTSNPNLYWYRQAAGRGLQLLFYSVGIGQISSEVPQNLSASRPQDRQFILSSKKLLLSDSGFYLCAWRAKGGGVKRETQYFGPGTRLLVL.

The chain joins TRBV14 to TRBJ2-7; D is unresolved. V was pared by 4 bases and J by 2 bases, with 9 bases between. This CDR3 comprises 13 residues. Germline CDR1 SGHDN, CDR2 FVKESK. The chain's CDR3 is CASSLWGTYEQYF. The CDR3 DNA follows: TGTGCCAGCAGCCTCTGGGGTACCTACGAGCAGTACTTC.

The rearrangement joins TRBV6-6 to TRBJ1-5; 8 positions match TRBD1. Germline-derived CDR1 and CDR2 are MNHNY and SVGAGI (reference sequence). This CDR3 has 15 amino acids. With V trimmed by 8 bases and J by 5 bases, 11 bases remained unmatched. Here the CDR3 reads CASSQPGQGDQPQHF. CDR3 in DNA: TGTGCCAGCTCCCAACCTGGACAGGGCGATCAGCCCCAGCATTTT.

This clone has only one observation. V usage is TRBV9 and J usage is TRBJ1-2; TRBD1 matches at 7 bases. J gave up 8 bases and V 0 bases, and 13 bases lay outside the gene matches. Germline V gives CDR1 SGDLS, CDR2 YYNGEE. This CDR3 spans 16 amino acids. The CDR3 loop reads CASSVGRGDRVDGYTF. In nucleotides, the CDR3 is TGTGCCAGCAGCGTAGGAAGAGGAGACAGGGTGGACGGCTACACCTTC.

The sample holds one count of this clone. J is TRBJ1-1 and V is TRBV6-2 or TRBV6-3; D possibly corresponds to TRBD1 (5 bases). The CDR3 has 16 residues. Germline assignment: CDR1 MNHEY and CDR2 SVGEGT. V lost 2 bases, J lost 0 bases, and 13 bases lay in between. The CDR3 DNA reads TGTGCCAGCAGTTACCTAGGGAGGGGAATGAACACTGAAGCTTTCTTT. Translation gives CASSYLGRGMNTEAFF.

The rearrangement uses TRBV11-3 and TRBJ2-3; D gene unclear. Germline-derived CDR1 and CDR2 are SGHNT and YENEEA. The ends were cut back, 2 bases at V and 6 bases at J, with 9 bases in the middle. This CDR3 spans 13 amino acids. In DNA, the CDR3 is TGTGCCAGCAGCTTATCCGGGTTCGATACGCAGTATTTT. Residues: CASSLSGFDTQYF.

The V and J genes are TRBV18 and TRBJ1-6; D is unclear. The germline V gene has CDR1 KGHSH and CDR2 LQKENI. Trimming removed 6 bases from V and 11 bases from J, with 14 bases in between. The CDR3 is 13 amino acids. This CDR3 reads CASSLVLGPPLHF. CDR3 bases: TGTGCCAGCTCCCTAGTGCTTGGCCCACCCCTCCACTTT.

The chain carries TRBV6-2 or TRBV6-3 and TRBJ2-5, with TRBD2 matching over 8 bases. There are 14 residues in the CDR3. Losses at the gene ends were 8 bases for V and 1 base for J; bases not matched to a gene: 6. Germline V gives CDR1 MNHEY, CDR2 SVGEGT. The CDR3 here is CASGPGGLQETQYF. The DNA of the CDR3 is TGTGCCAGCGGCCCGGGAGGGCTCCAAGAGACCCAGTACTTC.

V is TRBV3-1 (or the pseudogene TRBV3-2) and J is TRBJ1-1; 7 positions match TRBD1. This CDR3 region has 15 residues. V was clipped by 4 bases and J by 0 bases; unmatched bases: 5. In germline, CDR1 is LGHDT, CDR2 YNNKEL (reference sequence). CDR3 coding DNA: TGTGCCAGCAGCCCCGGACAGGTTTTGAACACTGAAGCTTTCTTT. Its translation: CASSPGQVLNTEAFF.

This clone was seen a handful of times. The sample holds other DNA sequences that translate to the same CDR3. The V and J genes are TRBV10-3 and TRBJ2-7; the D is unclear. V was clipped by 0 bases and J by 4 bases, with 7 bases between them. Germline lookup yields CDR1 ENHRY and CDR2 SYGVKD. This CDR3 is 13 amino acids long. This CDR3 reads CAISESTSYEQYF. The CDR3 coding sequence is TGTGCCATCAGTGAGTCGACCTCGTACGAGCAGTACTTC.

The V and J genes are TRBV5-1 and TRBJ2-1; tentative D call: TRBD2 (5 bases). Germline V gene lookup returns CDR1 SGHRS and CDR2 YFSETQ. V was cut by 3 bases and J by 4 bases, with 8 bases left in between. The CDR3 spans 13 residues. The CDR3 DNA is TGCGCCAGCAGCTCAAGAGGGTACAATGAGCAGTTCTTC. This encodes CASSSRGYNEQFF. The full variable domain, rest sourced from reference TRBV5-1 and TRBJ2-1, is KAGVTQTPRYLIKTRGQQVTLSCSPISGHRSVSWYQQTPGQGLQFLFEYFSETQRNKGNFPGRFSGRQFSNSRSEMNVSTLELGDSALYLCASSSRGYNEQFFGPGTRLTVL.

The rearrangement links TRBV7-9 to TRBJ1-3; D not resolved. The CDR3 runs 12 residues. Germline lookup yields CDR1 SEHNR and CDR2 FQNEAQ (reference sequence). The V and J ends lost 6 bases and 0 bases respectively, with 3 bases between them. This CDR3 reads CASRSSGNTIYF. The DNA of the CDR3 is TGTGCCAGCAGGTCCTCTGGAAACACCATATATTTT.

This chain links TRBV10-3 with TRBJ1-5; D is possibly TRBD1 (5 bases). The V end lost 0 bases, the J end lost 3 bases, and 6 bases lay between the germline ends. The CDR3 runs 14 residues. Germline V lookup: CDR1 ENHRY, CDR2 SYGVKD. The CDR3 DNA reads TGTGCCATCAGTGAGTCGGACAACAATCAGCCCCAGCATTTT. The encoded protein is CAISESDNNQPQHF.

The V gene is TRBV6-5, the J gene TRBJ1-5; D call uncertain. V dropped 3 bases and J dropped 2 bases, with 5 bases sitting between them. Germline V gives CDR1 MNHEY, CDR2 SVGAGI. This CDR3 region has 13 residues. Written as DNA, the CDR3 is TGTGCCAGCAGTTATAAGGGCAATCAGCCCCAGCATTTT. Encoded protein: CASSYKGNQPQHF.

A few counts support this clone. The rearrangement joins TRBV2 to TRBJ2-6; D is unclear. Per germline, CDR1 SNHLY and CDR2 FYNNEI. This CDR3 is built from 14 residues. The V end was cut by 3 bases, the J end by 4 bases, with 7 bases between. CDR3 protein: CASSDWAGANVLTF. CDR3 nucleotides: TGTGCCAGCAGTGATTGGGCAGGGGCCAACGTCCTGACTTTC.